Listed below are T cell receptor beta chains from one sample, sequenced in a study of blood T cell repertoires in COVID-19. Sequencing was performed with immunoSEQ multiplex PCR; in TCRdb, only in-frame clones are kept and a portion is missing. The repertoire holds about 150,000 clones, with approximately 85% as singletons. Sequenced: peripheral blood. These TCRs come from a man in his sixties with COVID-19, enrolled during active disease. CDR3s include the opening cysteine and the closing phenylalanine or tryptophan. D genes are given only for firm matches. Expanded clones get a size class; other rows say once, few or many, or leave the size out.

d_gene: .; abundance: .; j_gene: TRBJ2-2; v_gene: TRBV2; CDR3aa: CASSDRPSSGELFF; CDR3nt: TGTGCCAGCAGTGATCGACCTAGCTCCGGGGAGCTGTTTTTT
d_gene: TRBD1; abundance: .; j_gene: TRBJ2-2; v_gene: TRBV7-8; CDR3aa: CASSSGTGLGELFF; CDR3nt: TGTGCCAGCAGCAGTGGGACAGGCCTCGGGGAGCTGTTTTTT
d_gene: TRBD1; abundance: .; j_gene: TRBJ2-5; v_gene: TRBV11-2; CDR3aa: CASSLGDRVTETQYF; CDR3nt: TGTGCCAGCAGCTTAGGGGACAGGGTAACGGAGACCCAGTACTTC
d_gene: .; abundance: .; j_gene: TRBJ1-4; v_gene: TRBV11-3; CDR3aa: CASSLDHATNEKLFF; CDR3nt: TGTGCCAGCAGCTTAGACCATGCAACTAATGAAAAACTGTTTTTT
d_gene: TRBD1; abundance: .; j_gene: TRBJ1-3; v_gene: TRBV30; CDR3aa: CAWRGQGFGNTIYF; CDR3nt: TGTGCCTGGAGGGGACAGGGATTTGGAAACACCATATATTTT
d_gene: .; abundance: .; j_gene: TRBJ1-5; v_gene: TRBV3-1/TRBV3-2; CDR3aa: CASSQADSNQPQHF; CDR3nt: TGTGCCAGCAGCCAAGCAGATAGCAATCAGCCCCAGCATTTT
d_gene: TRBD1; abundance: .; j_gene: TRBJ2-7; v_gene: TRBV18; CDR3aa: CASSQPGQGAYEQYF; CDR3nt: TGTGCCAGCTCACAACCGGGACAGGGGGCTTACGAGCAGTACTTC
d_gene: .; abundance: .; j_gene: TRBJ2-6; v_gene: TRBV7-2; CDR3aa: CASSSGFAGANVLTF; CDR3nt: TGTGCCAGCAGCTCAGGGTTTGCGGGGGCCAACGTCCTGACTTTC
d_gene: .; abundance: .; j_gene: TRBJ1-2; v_gene: TRBV5-1; CDR3aa: CASSLQDSVNYGYTF; CDR3nt: TGCGCCAGCAGCTTGCAGGACAGTGTTAACTATGGCTACACCTTC
d_gene: .; abundance: .; j_gene: TRBJ1-5; v_gene: TRBV18; CDR3aa: CASSPGGNQPQHF; CDR3nt: TGTGCCAGCTCACCAGGGGGGAATCAGCCCCAGCATTTT
d_gene: TRBD1; abundance: .; j_gene: TRBJ1-2; v_gene: TRBV19; CDR3aa: CASSSRQGAYGYTF; CDR3nt: TGTGCCAGTAGTTCGAGACAGGGGGCCTATGGCTACACCTTC
d_gene: .; abundance: .; j_gene: TRBJ2-7; v_gene: TRBV6-5; CDR3aa: CASGGGLFRYEQYF; CDR3nt: TGTGCCAGCGGGGGGGGGCTATTTCGCTACGAGCAGTACTTC
d_gene: TRBD2; abundance: .; j_gene: TRBJ2-3; v_gene: TRBV27; CDR3aa: CASSLNRLATQYF; CDR3nt: TGTGCCAGCAGCCTCAATAGACTAGCTACGCAGTATTTT
d_gene: TRBD1; abundance: .; j_gene: TRBJ1-1; v_gene: TRBV12-3/TRBV12-4; CDR3aa: CASRQQGWTEAFF; CDR3nt: TGTGCCAGCAGGCAACAGGGGTGGACTGAAGCTTTCTTT
d_gene: .; abundance: .; j_gene: TRBJ1-6; v_gene: TRBV6-2/TRBV6-3; CDR3aa: CASSLLANNSPLHF; CDR3nt: TGTGCCAGCAGTTTGTTGGCCAATAATTCACCCCTCCACTTT
d_gene: .; abundance: few; j_gene: TRBJ1-3; v_gene: TRBV28; CDR3aa: CASTAGRATLVPIYF; CDR3nt: TGTGCCAGCACAGCGGGCCGGGCCACACTGGTCCCCATATATTTT
d_gene: TRBD1; abundance: .; j_gene: TRBJ1-2; v_gene: TRBV19; CDR3aa: CASTKLDRVVEGYTF; CDR3nt: TGTGCCAGTACTAAATTGGACAGGGTAGTCGAAGGCTACACCTTC
d_gene: .; abundance: once; j_gene: TRBJ1-6; v_gene: TRBV9; CDR3aa: CASSAGGNYNSPLHF; CDR3nt: TGTGCCAGCAGCGCGGGGGGTAATTATAATTCACCCCTCCACTTT
d_gene: TRBD1; abundance: .; j_gene: TRBJ1-6; v_gene: TRBV19; CDR3aa: CASSKTGDSPLHF; CDR3nt: TGTGCCAGTAGTAAAACAGGGGATTCACCCCTCCACTTT
d_gene: TRBD1; abundance: .; j_gene: TRBJ1-4; v_gene: TRBV14; CDR3aa: CASSQNRGQVNEKLFF; CDR3nt: TGTGCCAGCAGCCAAAACAGGGGGCAAGTTAATGAAAAACTGTTTTTT
d_gene: .; abundance: .; j_gene: TRBJ1-2; v_gene: TRBV6-5; CDR3aa: CASRAGQNYGYTF; CDR3nt: TGTGCCAGCAGGGCAGGACAAAACTATGGCTACACCTTC
d_gene: .; abundance: .; j_gene: TRBJ1-1; v_gene: TRBV11-2; CDR3aa: CASSLGLVRRNTEAFF; CDR3nt: TGTGCCAGCAGCTTAGGTTTGGTGAGGAGGAACACTGAAGCTTTCTTT
d_gene: TRBD1; abundance: .; j_gene: TRBJ1-2; v_gene: TRBV12-3/TRBV12-4; CDR3aa: CASSPDRAYGYTF; CDR3nt: TGTGCCAGCAGTCCCGACAGGGCCTATGGCTACACCTTC
d_gene: .; abundance: .; j_gene: TRBJ2-2; v_gene: TRBV11-1; CDR3aa: CASGGRANTGELFF; CDR3nt: TGTGCCAGCGGAGGCAGAGCAAACACCGGGGAGCTGTTTTTT
d_gene: TRBD1; abundance: once; j_gene: TRBJ1-2; v_gene: TRBV4-3; CDR3aa: CASSQDVPWDRDGYTF; CDR3nt: TGCGCCAGCAGCCAAGACGTCCCGTGGGACAGGGATGGCTACACCTTC
d_gene: .; abundance: .; j_gene: TRBJ2-7; v_gene: TRBV30; CDR3aa: CASTGDASYEQYF; CDR3nt: TGTGCCAGTACGGGAGACGCTAGCTACGAGCAGTACTTC
d_gene: .; abundance: .; j_gene: TRBJ1-5; v_gene: TRBV28; CDR3aa: CASTRLRGDNQPQHF; CDR3nt: TGTGCCAGCACCCGTTTACGCGGGGACAATCAGCCCCAGCATTTT
d_gene: .; abundance: .; j_gene: TRBJ1-3; v_gene: TRBV30; CDR3aa: CAWGTTGNTIYF; CDR3nt: TGTGCCTGGGGGACAACTGGAAACACCATATATTTT
d_gene: TRBD1; abundance: .; j_gene: TRBJ1-1; v_gene: TRBV6-5; CDR3aa: CASGTVNTEAFF; CDR3nt: TGTGCCAGTGGGACAGTGAACACTGAAGCTTTCTTT
d_gene: TRBD1; abundance: few; j_gene: TRBJ1-2; v_gene: TRBV11-3; CDR3aa: CASSLEGRTGDYGYTF; CDR3nt: TGTGCCAGCAGCTTAGAAGGAAGGACAGGAGACTATGGCTACACCTTC
d_gene: .; abundance: .; j_gene: TRBJ2-3; v_gene: TRBV24-1; CDR3aa: CATSGRGSTTDTQYF; CDR3nt: TGTGCCACCAGTGGAAGGGGGAGCACCACAGATACGCAGTATTTT
d_gene: .; abundance: .; j_gene: TRBJ1-5; v_gene: TRBV28; CDR3aa: CASRPYRAQNQPQHF; CDR3nt: TGTGCCAGCAGACCTTACAGGGCCCAAAATCAGCCCCAGCATTTT
d_gene: .; abundance: .; j_gene: TRBJ1-5; v_gene: TRBV19; CDR3aa: CASKAGGYNQPQHF; CDR3nt: TGTGCCAGTAAAGCTGGGGGCTATAATCAGCCCCAGCATTTT
d_gene: TRBD1; abundance: .; j_gene: TRBJ1-1; v_gene: TRBV7-9; CDR3aa: CASSPRGTGNTEAFF; CDR3nt: TGTGCCAGCAGCCCCAGAGGGACAGGGAACACTGAAGCTTTCTTT
d_gene: .; abundance: .; j_gene: TRBJ1-1; v_gene: TRBV19; CDR3aa: CASSGGAAEAFF; CDR3nt: TGTGCCAGTAGCGGGGGGGCCGCTGAAGCTTTCTTT
d_gene: TRBD2; abundance: .; j_gene: TRBJ2-4; v_gene: TRBV4-1; CDR3aa: CASSQTVWRAGAKNIQYF; CDR3nt: TGCGCCAGCAGCCAAACCGTCTGGCGAGCGGGGGCCAAAAACATTCAGTACTTC
d_gene: TRBD1; abundance: .; j_gene: TRBJ1-1; v_gene: TRBV12-3/TRBV12-4; CDR3aa: CASSLGQGAEAFF; CDR3nt: TGTGCCAGCAGTTTAGGGCAGGGGGCGGAAGCTTTCTTT
d_gene: .; abundance: .; j_gene: TRBJ1-4; v_gene: TRBV27; CDR3aa: CASSLIGVGEKLFF; CDR3nt: TGTGCCAGCAGTTTAATAGGGGTTGGCGAAAAACTGTTTTTT
d_gene: TRBD2; abundance: .; j_gene: TRBJ2-7; v_gene: TRBV7-9; CDR3aa: CASSSPGTSGYEQYF; CDR3nt: TGTGCCAGCAGCTCCCCCGGGACTAGCGGGTACGAGCAGTACTTC
d_gene: TRBD1; abundance: .; j_gene: TRBJ2-1; v_gene: TRBV27; CDR3aa: CASRRVRTGNNEQFF; CDR3nt: TGTGCCAGTAGGCGGGTGAGGACAGGCAACAATGAGCAGTTCTTC
d_gene: .; abundance: few; j_gene: TRBJ2-2; v_gene: TRBV5-1; CDR3aa: CASSSTAGPVTGELFF; CDR3nt: TGCGCCAGCAGCTCGACAGCGGGCCCGGTCACCGGGGAGCTGTTTTTT
d_gene: TRBD1; abundance: .; j_gene: TRBJ2-1; v_gene: TRBV28; CDR3aa: CASRRTGPSYNEQFF; CDR3nt: TGTGCCAGCAGGAGGACAGGACCCTCCTACAATGAGCAGTTCTTC